These 13 T cell receptor beta chains were sequenced from one sample in a study of shared T cell receptors in the human thymus. The protocol was immunoSEQ multiplex PCR, while the TCRdb copy is restricted to in-frame clones and leaves out a portion. The table lists approximately 580,000 clones, 75% to 80% of them singletons. These data were also reused for a study on human thymus T cells.

The sample consisted of thymocytes. Receptors were obtained from a boy in the first two years of life with a congenital heart defect.

For this clone: Other DNA sequences in this sample translate to the same CDR3. The rearrangement uses TRBV27 and TRBJ2-7; 8 bases agree with TRBD1. This CDR3 contains 14 residues. The V segment lost 5 bases and the J segment 3 bases; nucleotides outside the gene matches: 6. Germline V gives CDR1 MNHEY, CDR2 SMNVEV (reference sequence). CDR3 DNA: TGTGCCAGCAGTCGGACAGGGAGCCTCTACGAGCAGTACTTC. Translated, it gives CASSRTGSLYEQYF.

The chain is built from TRBV28 and TRBJ2-7, with D uncertain. Trimming removed 5 bases from V and 3 bases from J, with 5 bases in between. This CDR3 spans 11 amino acids. CDR1 and CDR2 from the germline V gene are MDHEN and SYDVKM. In DNA, the CDR3 is TGTGCCAGCAGTACCTACTACGAGCAGTACTTC. Residues: CASSTYYEQYF.

This clone was found a few times. The gene calls are TRBV6-5 and TRBJ1-2; possible D gene TRBD1, 5 bases. The length of the CDR3 is 13 residues. Germline lookup yields CDR1 MNHEY and CDR2 SVGAGI. V was trimmed by 5 bases and J by 3 bases, leaving 10 bases between them. CDR3 DNA sequence: TGTGCCAGCAGTGCCGGACATTACTATGGCTACACCTTC. Protein: CASSAGHYYGYTF.

V gene TRBV4-3 combines with J gene TRBJ2-2; possibly TRBD2 for D (6 bases). The CDR3 totals 19 residues. The V and J ends lost 0 bases and 5 bases respectively, with 22 bases between them. From germline, CDR1 is LGHNA and CDR2 YSLEER. Written as DNA, the CDR3 is TGCGCCAGCAGCCAAGATACGGGGTTGAGGCTAGCGTGGACCGGGGAGCTGTTTTTT. It yields the protein CASSQDTGLRLAWTGELFF.

The chain couples TRBV7-8 to TRBJ2-1, with TRBD2 matching over 10 bases. The CDR3 covers 14 residues. CDR1 and CDR2 (germline): SGHVS, FQNEAQ. Trimming removed 6 bases from V and 4 bases from J; junction bases left unmatched: 3. CDR3 sequence: CASRGLAPYNEQFF. CDR3 DNA sequence: TGTGCCAGCAGGGGACTAGCGCCTTACAATGAGCAGTTCTTC.

This clone was seen only once. The chain combines TRBV6-5 with TRBJ1-3; D not certain. The CDR3 consists of 15 residues. CDR1 MNHEY and CDR2 SVGAGI come from the germline V gene. Trimming pared 0 bases from V and 1 base from J, leaving 7 bases between. The CDR3 bases are TGTGCCAGCAGTTACTCGAGCGGGTCTGGAAACACCATATATTTT. Translated: CASSYSSGSGNTIYF.

The table lists this clone with a few counts. The chain has TRBV28 and TRBJ2-3; 11 nucleotides line up with TRBD2. V shed 7 bases, J shed 2 bases, and the junction held 14 bases outside the gene matches. Germline lookup yields CDR1 MDHEN and CDR2 SYDVKM. This CDR3 spans 18 amino acids. For the CDR3, the DNA is TGTGCCAGCAACCGGATCCGGGCTAGCGGGAGGCACACAGATACGCAGTATTTT. Residues: CASNRIRASGRHTDTQYF.

V is TRBV14 and J is TRBJ2-3; 8 bases line up with TRBD2. Germline V gene sequence: CDR1 SGHDN, CDR2 FVKESK. There are 17 residues in the CDR3. Trimming took 0 bases from V and 2 from J; bases not matched to a gene: 7. CDR3 in amino acids: CASSQDPPGGHTDTQYF. Here the CDR3 DNA reads TGTGCCAGCAGCCAAGATCCCCCGGGGGGGCACACAGATACGCAGTATTTT.

Comment on this clone: Other DNA sequences from this sample encode an identical CDR3 as well. The V and J genes are TRBV6-5 and TRBJ2-7; D call uncertain. The ends were cut back, 0 bases at V and 2 bases at J, with 5 bases in the middle. CDR1 and CDR2 from the germline V gene are MNHEY and SVGAGI. The CDR3 spans 13 residues. The CDR3 reads CASSYSRTYEQYF. CDR3 sequence (DNA): TGTGCCAGCAGTTACTCGAGAACCTACGAGCAGTACTTC.

V and J are TRBV7-9 and TRBJ1-2; D may be TRBD1 (5 bases). Germline V gene data show CDR1 as SEHNR and CDR2 as FQNEAQ (reference sequence). With 1 base removed from V and 2 bases from J, the gap between germline ends came to 8 bases. CDR3 length equals 14 residues. The CDR3 DNA is TGTGCCAGCAGCTTAGGGTCAGGGAACTATGGCTACACCTTC. This sequence encodes CASSLGSGNYGYTF.

The chain has TRBV6-1 and TRBJ2-7; 7 nucleotides match TRBD2. Germline V gene sequence: CDR1 MNHNS, CDR2 SASEGT. The trim removed 4 bases at V and 9 bases at J, leaving 6 bases unmatched. This CDR3 has 12 residues. CDR3 bases: TGTGCCAGCAGTGGGGAGGGCTGTGGGCAGTACTTC. Translation: CASSGEGCGQYF.

J is TRBJ2-5 and V is TRBV25-1, with TRBD2 as a possible D gene (6 bases). This CDR3 has 16 residues. CDR1 is MGHDK and CDR2 is SYGVNS in the germline V gene. Trimming removed 10 bases from V and 2 bases from J, with 23 bases in between. DNA for the CDR3: TGTGCCACTTCTTCGGGGGTACGGGGCCCACAAGAGACCCAGTACTTC. It specifies CATSSGVRGPQETQYF.

This chain links TRBV11-2 with TRBJ2-7, with a tentative D call TRBD2 (5 bases). The ends were cut back, 5 bases at V and 5 bases at J, with 19 bases in the middle. CDR3 length: 15 amino acids. The V gene's germline CDR1 is SGHAT and CDR2 FQNNGV. DNA of the CDR3: TGTGCCAGCAGCGCCCGGGGATGTGCGAACCACGAGCAGTACTTC. Translating it yields CASSARGCANHEQYF.